This passage covers 11 T cell receptor beta chains from one sample sequenced in a study of ipilimumab plus nivolumab after autologous stem cell transplantation. The repertoire was sequenced with immunoSEQ multiplex PCR; TCRdb's copy has only in-frame clones and lacks some. The sample lists tens of thousands of clones, 80% to 95% occurring once. The sequencing used PBMCs, collected in a trial of ipilimumab plus nivolumab as post-transplant consolidation. The source is a male donor with multiple myeloma.

The genes are TRBV7-2 and TRBJ2-5; 7 positions match TRBD1. Germline V gives CDR1 SGHTA, CDR2 FQGNSA. V shed 5 bases and J 4 bases; nucleotides not matched to a gene: 13. This CDR3 region has 16 residues. The DNA for the CDR3 is TGTGCCAGCAGCAGGCCCGGGACAGCCGTTTTAGAGACCCAGTACTTC. Protein sequence: CASSRPGTAVLETQYF.

This chain joins TRBV19 and TRBJ2-5; D is perhaps TRBD1 or TRBD2 (5 bases each). This CDR3 is 14 amino acids long. Trimming pared 5 bases from V and 8 bases from J, leaving 18 bases between. The germline V gene encodes CDR1 LNHDA and CDR2 SQIVND (reference sequence). The CDR3 loop reads CASSRTGAPDTQYF. The CDR3 coding sequence is TGTGCCAGTAGTCGGACCGGGGCCCCCGACACCCAGTACTTC.

The rearrangement uses TRBV7-2 and TRBJ2-3, with D possibly being TRBD2 (6 bases). Germline CDR1 and CDR2: SGHTA and FQGNSA. The V end was cut by 1 base, the J end by 4 bases, with 18 bases between. The CDR3 spans 17 residues. Here the CDR3 DNA reads TGTGCCAGCAGCTTAGTTTCGGGGGTCCTTAGTTCAGATACGCAGTATTTT. Translation: CASSLVSGVLSSDTQYF.

The chain employs TRBV6-5 and TRBJ1-1; 9 bases are shared with TRBD1. V trimming: 5 bases; J trimming: 8 bases; junction bases outside the gene matches: 0. The CDR3 runs to 11 residues. Germline CDR1 MNHEY, CDR2 SVGAGI. As DNA, the CDR3 is TGTGCCAGCAGTGGGACAGGGGAAGCTTTCTTT. Amino acids: CASSGTGEAFF.

The chain uses TRBV7-9 and TRBJ2-2; weak D call: TRBD2 (5 bases). The CDR3 loop spans 14 amino acids. V was trimmed by 7 bases and J by 4 bases, leaving 13 bases between them. Germline CDR1 SEHNR, CDR2 FQNEAQ (reference sequence). Here the CDR3 reads CASNTGLLTGELFF. Written as DNA, the CDR3 is TGTGCCAGCAACACCGGACTTCTCACCGGGGAGCTGTTTTTT.

The sample holds one count of this clone. The chain recombines TRBV29-1 with TRBJ2-5; 7 bases align to TRBD2. The CDR3 is 13 residues long. The V gene's germline CDR1 is SQVTM and CDR2 ANQGSEA. Germline trimming cut 3 bases from V and 1 base from J; bases unmatched to any gene: 2. The CDR3 here is CSVDRTSQETQYF. The CDR3 DNA reads TGCAGCGTTGATAGGACTAGCCAAGAGACCCAGTACTTC.

J is TRBJ1-5 and V is TRBV6-1, with unresolved D. Germline CDR1 reads MNHNS; CDR2 reads SASEGT. The CDR3 spans 16 residues. The V and J ends lost 0 bases and 4 bases respectively, with 13 bases between them. CDR3 in amino acids: CASSEAESWANQPQHF. The CDR3, as DNA: TGTGCCAGCAGTGAAGCGGAGAGTTGGGCAAATCAGCCCCAGCATTTT.

The chain combines TRBV6-5 with TRBJ2-7; 8 nucleotides line up with TRBD1. The CDR3 has 15 residues. Germline values: CDR1 MNHEY, CDR2 SVGAGI. V shed 2 bases and J 6 bases; nucleotides not matched to a gene: 9. DNA for the CDR3: TGTGCCAGCAGTTACGGCAGGGGGCCCCTAGGCGAGCAGTACTTC. It is translated as CASSYGRGPLGEQYF.

The chain combines TRBV5-6 with TRBJ2-7; 8 bases map to TRBD1. Germline V gives CDR1 SGHDT, CDR2 YYEEEE. CDR3 length equals 14 residues. The V and J ends lost 0 bases and 3 bases, in that order; junction bases with no gene match: 2. The CDR3 bases are TGTGCCAGCAGCTTGGTGGGACAGGACTACGAGCAGTACTTC. Translating gives CASSLVGQDYEQYF.

This rearrangement joins TRBV11-2 to TRBJ1-5; D not certain. V was shortened by 1 base and J by 1 base, with 8 bases between the two germline ends. CDR3 length: 15 amino acids. Germline CDR1 SGHAT, CDR2 FQNNGV. The CDR3 is CASSLGPSSNQPQHF. DNA for the CDR3: TGTGCCAGCAGCTTAGGGCCCAGCAGCAATCAGCCCCAGCATTTT.

The genes are TRBV15 and TRBJ2-7, with D tentatively TRBD2 (5 bases). The CDR3 has 16 amino acids. V was clipped by 0 bases and J by 3 bases, with 15 bases between them. Germline V gene data show CDR1 as LNHNV and CDR2 as YYDKDF (reference sequence). This CDR3 is CATSREDLLRGYEQYF. The DNA of the CDR3 is TGTGCCACCAGCAGAGAGGATCTACTTCGGGGCTACGAGCAGTACTTC.